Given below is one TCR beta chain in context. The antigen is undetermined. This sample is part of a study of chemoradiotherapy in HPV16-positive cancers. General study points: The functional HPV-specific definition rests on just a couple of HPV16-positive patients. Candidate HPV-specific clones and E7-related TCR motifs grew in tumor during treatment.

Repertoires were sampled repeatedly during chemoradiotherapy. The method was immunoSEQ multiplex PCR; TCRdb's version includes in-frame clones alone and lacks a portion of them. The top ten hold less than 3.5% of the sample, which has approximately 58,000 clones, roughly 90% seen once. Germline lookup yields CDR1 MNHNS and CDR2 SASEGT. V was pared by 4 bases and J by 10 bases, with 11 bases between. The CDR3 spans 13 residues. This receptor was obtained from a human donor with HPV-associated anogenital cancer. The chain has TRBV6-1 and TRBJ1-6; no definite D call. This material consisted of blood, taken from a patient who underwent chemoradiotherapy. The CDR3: CASSGLLRSPLHF. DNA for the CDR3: TGTGCCAGCAGTGGCCTTCTCAGATCACCCCTCCACTTT.